This T cell receptor beta chain derives from a study of T-cell memory formation after mild COVID-19. CDR3 length equals 15 residues. Germline CDR1 reads LGHDT; CDR2 reads YNNKEL (reference sequence). Trimming cost V 2 bases and J 11 bases, with 20 bases left between them. Constant-segment primers were used for 5'RACE, and the resulting TCR alpha and TCR beta cDNA libraries carried sample barcodes and UMIs. TCRdb reprocessed the 5' RACE reads with MiXCR, giving one entry per CDR3 protein. The data show about 270,000 distinct CDR3 sequences, roughly 17% seen once. This clonotype has at least ten counts. The antigen remains undetermined. Whole-study results and caveats: Within pre-infection memory, some responding clones were found, suggesting cross-reactive memory joined. Clones contracting over day 15 to 85 were CD4/CD8 balanced, with later expanders leaning CD4+. In second-wave clones peaking day 37, SARS-CoV-2 specificity remained unconfirmed.

Specimen: PBMCs or a T cell subset sorted from them (not recorded which). The rearrangement joins TRBV3-1 to TRBJ2-3, with D maybe TRBD2 (5 bases). This sequence was found in a man younger than 30 who had mild COVID-19 (a few samples of this study predate the infection). Cell type and time point are not known. The CDR3 reads CASSQLVRGGRRQYF. The CDR3 DNA follows: TGTGCCAGCAGCCAACTAGTACGTGGAGGACGAAGGCAGTATTTT.